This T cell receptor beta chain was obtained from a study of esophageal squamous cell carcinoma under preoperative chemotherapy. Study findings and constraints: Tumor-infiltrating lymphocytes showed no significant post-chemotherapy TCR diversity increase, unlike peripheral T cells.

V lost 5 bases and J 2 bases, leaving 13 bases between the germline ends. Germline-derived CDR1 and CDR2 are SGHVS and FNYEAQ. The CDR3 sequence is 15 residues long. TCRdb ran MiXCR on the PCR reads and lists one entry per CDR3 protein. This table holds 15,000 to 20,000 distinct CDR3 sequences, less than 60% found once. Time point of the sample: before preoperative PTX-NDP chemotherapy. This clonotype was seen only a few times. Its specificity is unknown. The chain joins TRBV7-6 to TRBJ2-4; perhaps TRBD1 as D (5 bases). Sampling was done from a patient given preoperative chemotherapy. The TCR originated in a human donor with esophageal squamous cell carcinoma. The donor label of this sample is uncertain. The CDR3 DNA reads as TGTGCCAGCAGCCCAGGGTTAGGGCCCAAAAACATTCAGTACTTC. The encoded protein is CASSPGLGPKNIQYF. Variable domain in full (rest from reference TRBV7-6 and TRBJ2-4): GAGVSQSPRYKVTKRGQDVALRCDPISGHVSLYWYRQALGQGPEFLTYFNYEAQQDKSGLPNDRFSAERPEGSISTLTIQRTEQRDSAMYRCASSPGLGPKNIQYFGAGTRLSVL.